This is a list of T cell receptor beta chains from one sample in a study of blood T cell repertoires in COVID-19. Clones were read by immunoSEQ multiplex PCR, and TCRdb kept only the in-frame ones, dropping some. The table includes 340,000 or so clones, 65% to 90% detected once. The specimen was PBMCs or T cells enriched from blood (not recorded which). These receptors originate from a woman between 40 and 50 years old with acute COVID-19. The CDR3 runs from the conserved cysteine through the conserved F or W. D genes are given only for firm matches. A clone size is listed for some rows: how often the clone was seen (once, few, many), or a class if it is expanded.

cdr3_aa cdr3_nt clone_size v_call d_call j_call
CASRETGGNQPQHF TGTGCCAGCAGGGAGACAGGGGGGAATCAGCCCCAGCATTTT NA TRBV2 TRBD1 TRBJ1-5
CASRPWTGGTEAFF TGTGCCAGCAGACCCTGGACAGGGGGTACTGAAGCTTTCTTT NA TRBV7-8 TRBD1 TRBJ1-1
CASSLRTRALHF TGTGCCAGCAGTCTAAGGACGAGGGCCCTCCACTTT NA TRBV28 NA TRBJ1-6
CASSLGEELGKNIQYF TGCGCCAGCAGCTTGGGGGAGGAGTTGGGCAAAAACATTCAGTACTTC NA TRBV5-1 NA TRBJ2-4
CASGQGLYEQYF TGTGCCAGTGGACAGGGACTCTACGAGCAGTACTTC NA TRBV19 TRBD1 TRBJ2-7
CASTPPRGPLHF TGTGCCAGCACCCCCCCTCGGGGACCCCTCCACTTT few TRBV28 NA TRBJ1-6
CAISESPGVSGNTIYF TGTGCCATCAGTGAGTCGCCCGGGGTTTCTGGAAACACCATATATTTT NA TRBV10-3 NA TRBJ1-3
CASSSDETQYF TGTGCCAGCAGCTCAGATGAGACCCAGTACTTC NA TRBV9 NA TRBJ2-5
CASSQDTSGKETQYF TGTGCCAGCAGCCAAGATACTAGCGGGAAGGAGACCCAGTACTTC NA TRBV14 TRBD2 TRBJ2-5
CASRRTGTDTIYF TGTGCCAGCAGGAGGACAGGGACGGACACCATATATTTT NA TRBV25-1 TRBD1 TRBJ1-3